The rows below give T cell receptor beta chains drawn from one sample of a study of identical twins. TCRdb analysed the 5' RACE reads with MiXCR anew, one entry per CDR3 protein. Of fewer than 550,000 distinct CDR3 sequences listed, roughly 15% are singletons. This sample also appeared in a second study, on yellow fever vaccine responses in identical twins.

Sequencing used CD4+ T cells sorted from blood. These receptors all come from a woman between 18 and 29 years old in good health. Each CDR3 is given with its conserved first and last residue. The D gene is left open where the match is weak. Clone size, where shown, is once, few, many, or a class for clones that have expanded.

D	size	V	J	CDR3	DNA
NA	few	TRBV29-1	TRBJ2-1	CSVALADIPYNEQFF	TGCAGCGTTGCTTTAGCGGACATCCCCTACAATGAGCAGTTCTTC
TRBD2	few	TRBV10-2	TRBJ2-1	CASSVYGTSGSDYNEQFF	TGCGCCAGCAGTGTTTATGGGACTAGCGGGAGCGACTACAATGAGCAGTTCTTC
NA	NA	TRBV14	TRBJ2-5	CASSQAAWETQYF	TGTGCCAGCAGCCAAGCAGCCTGGGAGACCCAGTACTTC
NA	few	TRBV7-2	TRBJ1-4	CASSVGQINEKLFF	TGTGCCAGCAGCGTCGGACAGATAAATGAAAAACTGTTTTTT
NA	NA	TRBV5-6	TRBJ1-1	CASSLAGGPIVF	TGTGCCAGCAGCTTGGCCGGGGGGCCGATCGTCTTT
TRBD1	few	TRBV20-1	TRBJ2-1	CSAIRMGQFYNEQFF	TGCAGTGCTATACGAATGGGACAGTTCTACAATGAGCAGTTCTTC
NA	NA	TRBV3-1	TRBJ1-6	CASSQLTDNSPLHF	TGTGCCAGCAGCCAGTTGACGGACAATTCACCCCTCCACTTT
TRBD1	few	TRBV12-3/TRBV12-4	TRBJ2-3	CASGQWTGGDTQYF	TGTGCCAGCGGACAATGGACAGGGGGAGATACGCAGTATTTT
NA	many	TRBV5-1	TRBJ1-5	CASSLTGTSNQPQHF	TGCGCCAGCAGCTTGACGGGGACTAGCAATCAGCCCCAGCATTTT
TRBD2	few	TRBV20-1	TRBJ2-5	CSASGDSGGDQETQYF	TGCAGTGCTAGTGGGGATAGCGGGGGGGACCAAGAGACCCAGTACTTC
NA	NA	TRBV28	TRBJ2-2	CASNPVRSVTASNTGELFF	TGTGCCAGCAACCCGGTACGGTCCGTAACCGCCTCGAACACCGGGGAGCTGTTTTTT
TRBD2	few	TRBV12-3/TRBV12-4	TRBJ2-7	CASSLGLAFNEQYF	TGTGCCAGCAGTTTGGGACTAGCTTTCAACGAGCAGTACTTC
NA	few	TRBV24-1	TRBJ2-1	CATSDPSPTTNNEQFF	TGTGCCACCAGTGACCCTTCTCCAACTACGAACAATGAGCAGTTCTTC
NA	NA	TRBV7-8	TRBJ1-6	CASSLEGQGVSSPLHF	TGTGCCAGCAGCTTAGAGGGACAAGGCGTTTCTTCACCCCTCCACTTT
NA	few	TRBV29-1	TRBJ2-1	CSADLRIYNEQFF	TGCAGCGCCGACCTTAGAATATACAATGAGCAGTTCTTC
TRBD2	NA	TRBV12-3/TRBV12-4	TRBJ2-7	CASSLALAIDEQYF	TGTGCCAGCAGTTTAGCACTAGCGATCGACGAGCAGTACTTC
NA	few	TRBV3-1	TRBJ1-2	CASSQDPRTAYGYTF	TGTGCCAGCAGCCAAGATCCCAGGACCGCCTATGGCTACACCTTC
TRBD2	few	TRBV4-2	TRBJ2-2	CASSQEEPSSGMSSTGELFF	TGTGCCAGCAGCCAAGAAGAGCCGAGTAGCGGGATGTCGAGCACCGGGGAGCTGTTTTTT
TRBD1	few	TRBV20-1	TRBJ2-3	CSAREGAGTQYF	TGCAGTGCCCGAGAGGGGGCGGGTACGCAGTATTTT
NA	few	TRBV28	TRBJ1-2	CASSLLDKRYGYTF	TGTGCCAGCAGTTTATTAGACAAACGCTATGGCTACACCTTC
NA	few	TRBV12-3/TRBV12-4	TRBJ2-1	CASSIAGASYNEQFF	TGTGCCAGCAGCATCGCAGGGGCTTCCTACAATGAGCAGTTCTTC
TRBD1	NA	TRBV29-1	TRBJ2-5	CSFDRGQETQYF	TGCAGCTTCGACAGGGGGCAAGAGACCCAGTACTTC
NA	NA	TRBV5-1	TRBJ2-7	CASSINTGTRPYEQYF	TGCGCCAGCAGCATAAATACCGGGACCCGACCCTACGAGCAGTACTTC
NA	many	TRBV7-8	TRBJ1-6	CASSPSRNSPLHF	TGTGCCAGCAGCCCCTCGAGGAATTCACCCCTCCACTTT
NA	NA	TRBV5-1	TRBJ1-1	CASSLGGGDMNTEAFF	TGCGCCAGCAGCTTGGGAGGGGGAGACATGAACACTGAAGCTTTCTTT
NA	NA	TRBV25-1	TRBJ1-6	CASRGDSPLHF	TGTGCCAGCAGGGGAGATTCACCCCTCCACTTT
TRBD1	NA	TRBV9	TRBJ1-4	CASSVEGALGKLFF	TGTGCCAGCAGCGTGGAGGGGGCACTCGGAAAACTGTTTTTT
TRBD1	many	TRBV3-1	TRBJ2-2	CASSRDRSTGELFF	TGTGCCAGCAGTCGGGACAGAAGCACCGGGGAGCTGTTTTTT
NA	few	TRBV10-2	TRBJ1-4	CATRLGWANEKLFF	TGCGCCACCCGCTTGGGGTGGGCTAATGAAAAACTGTTTTTT
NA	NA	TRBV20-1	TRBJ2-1	CSAKLARPDSYNEQFF	TGCAGTGCTAAACTAGCCCGCCCGGATTCCTACAATGAGCAGTTCTTC
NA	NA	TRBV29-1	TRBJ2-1	CSVETRYNRGPGNEQFF	TGCAGCGTTGAGACCCGATATAACCGGGGGCCGGGTAATGAGCAGTTCTTC
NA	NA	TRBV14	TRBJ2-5	CASSQGGTANQETQYF	TGTGCCAGCAGCCAAGGGGGGACCGCCAATCAAGAGACCCAGTACTTC
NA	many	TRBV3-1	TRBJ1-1	CASSQDNGRPTEAFF	TGTGCCAGCAGCCAAGATAACGGCAGGCCTACTGAAGCTTTCTTT
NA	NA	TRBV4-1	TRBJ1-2	CASSPQETNYGYTF	TGCGCCAGCAGCCCACAGGAAACTAACTATGGCTACACCTTC
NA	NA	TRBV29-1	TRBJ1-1	CSVEIPPVEAFF	TGCAGCGTTGAGATCCCACCCGTTGAAGCTTTCTTT
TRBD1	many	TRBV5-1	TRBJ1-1	CASSPRQGAGTEAFF	TGCGCCAGCAGCCCTCGACAGGGGGCGGGAACTGAAGCTTTCTTT
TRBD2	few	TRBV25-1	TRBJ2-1	CASSEASGAQFF	TGTGCCAGCAGTGAGGCTAGCGGGGCCCAGTTCTTC
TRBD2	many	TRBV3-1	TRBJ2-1	CASSGGLAGGNEQFF	TGTGCCAGCAGCGGGGGCCTAGCGGGAGGCAATGAGCAGTTCTTC
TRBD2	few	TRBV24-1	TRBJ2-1	CATSDFPSGMYNEQFF	TGTGCCACCAGTGATTTCCCTAGCGGGATGTACAATGAGCAGTTCTTC
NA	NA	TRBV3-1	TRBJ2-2	CASSHLSTGELFF	TGTGCCAGCAGCCATCTGAGCACCGGGGAGCTGTTTTTT
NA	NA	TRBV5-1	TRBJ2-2	CASSLTGNNGELFF	TGCGCCAGCAGCTTGACAGGGAACAATGGGGAGCTGTTTTTT
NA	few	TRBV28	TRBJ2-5	CASSSQGRPGRTQYF	TGTGCCAGCAGTTCCCAGGGACGGCCGGGGAGGACCCAGTACTTC
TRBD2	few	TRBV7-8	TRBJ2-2	CASSLVAGGPWTGELFF	TGTGCCAGCAGCTTAGTTGCGGGAGGGCCGTGGACCGGGGAGCTGTTTTTT
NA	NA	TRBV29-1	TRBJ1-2	CSVGVARANYGYTF	TGCAGCGTTGGTGTTGCTAGGGCTAACTATGGCTACACCTTC
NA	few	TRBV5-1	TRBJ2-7	CASSLAGERVDYEQYF	TGCGCCAGCAGCTTGGCCGGAGAGAGGGTAGACTACGAGCAGTACTTC
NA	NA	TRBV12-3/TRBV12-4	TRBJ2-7	CASKGGGTYEQYF	TGTGCCAGCAAAGGTGGCGGAACCTACGAGCAGTACTTC
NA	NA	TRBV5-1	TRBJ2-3	CASSLGTGIDTQYF	TGCGCCAGCAGCTTGGGTACTGGAATAGATACGCAGTATTTT
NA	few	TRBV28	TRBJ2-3	CASSPWTVSTDTQYF	TGTGCCAGCAGTCCATGGACAGTAAGCACAGATACGCAGTATTTT
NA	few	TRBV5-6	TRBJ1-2	CASSSGGEFGYTF	TGTGCCAGCAGCTCTGGCGGGGAGTTTGGCTACACCTTC
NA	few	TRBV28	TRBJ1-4	CASSFRRGGVEKLFF	TGTGCCAGCAGTTTTCGAAGGGGTGGTGTCGAAAAACTGTTTTTT
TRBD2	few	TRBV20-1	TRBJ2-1	CSARALAGGYNEQFF	TGCAGTGCTAGGGCACTAGCGGGGGGATACAATGAGCAGTTCTTC
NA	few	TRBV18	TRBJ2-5	CASSPRAASVQETQYF	TGTGCCAGCTCACCCAGGGCCGCCAGCGTCCAAGAGACCCAGTACTTC
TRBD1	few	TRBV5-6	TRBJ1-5	CASSPGGSGQPQHF	TGTGCCAGCAGCCCAGGGGGCTCGGGTCAGCCCCAGCATTTT
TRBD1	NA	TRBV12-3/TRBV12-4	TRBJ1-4	CASSNGQGSGTNEKLFF	TGTGCCAGCAGTAACGGACAGGGCTCGGGGACTAATGAAAAACTGTTTTTT
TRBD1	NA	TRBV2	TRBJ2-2	CASSGTVDGELFF	TGTGCCAGCAGCGGGACAGTGGACGGGGAGCTGTTTTTT